These T cell receptor beta chains were read from a single sample in a study of technical replicates of blood from a few donors. This table comes from immunoSEQ multiplex PCR, and its TCRdb copy is limited to in-frame clones, with some not included. The sample has 74,000 or so clones, over 80% seen once. Sequenced material: T cells isolated from PBMCs. These receptors all come from a human donor in good health. CDR3s include the opening cysteine and the closing phenylalanine or tryptophan. A D gene is named only where the DNA matches it firmly. Size tells how often a clone was seen (once, few, many) or the class of an expanded clone, and some rows leave it out.

NA | TRBJ1-3 | TRBV2 | few | 10 | CAAGGNTIYF | TGTGCCGCGGGAGGAAACACCATATATTTT
NA | TRBJ1-1 | TRBV7-3 | NA | 15 | CASSLQGIKNTEAFF | TGTGCCAGCAGCTTACAGGGAATCAAGAACACTGAAGCTTTCTTT
TRBD1 | TRBJ2-5 | TRBV19 | NA | 14 | CASSLRQGQETQYF | TGTGCCAGTAGTCTTCGACAGGGGCAAGAGACCCAGTACTTC
NA | TRBJ2-3 | TRBV6-1 | NA | 14 | CASRMTASTDTQYF | TGTGCCAGCAGGATGACAGCTAGCACAGATACGCAGTATTTT
NA | TRBJ1-2 | TRBV30 | NA | 15 | CACHFGRVGNYGYTF | TGTGCCTGCCATTTCGGCAGGGTCGGAAACTATGGCTACACCTTC
NA | TRBJ2-3 | TRBV7-3 | NA | 15 | CASSPTGGGTDTQYF | TGTGCCAGCAGCCCAACCGGTGGGGGGACAGATACGCAGTATTTT
NA | TRBJ1-5 | TRBV12-2 | NA | 19 | CASRLRTGGCGESNQPQHF | TGTGCAAGTCGCCTACGGACAGGGGGCTGTGGTGAGAGCAATCAGCCCCAGCATTTT
TRBD2 | TRBJ2-5 | TRBV2 | NA | 14 | CASREDTSGETQYF | TGTGCCAGCAGGGAAGATACTAGCGGAGAGACCCAGTACTTC
TRBD1 | TRBJ1-5 | TRBV19 | once | 15 | CASSATGGSSQPQHF | TGTGCCAGTAGTGCGACAGGGGGCAGTTCTCAGCCCCAGCATTTT
TRBD1 | TRBJ2-1 | TRBV4-1 | NA | 16 | CASSYSEGTGYNEQFF | TGCGCCAGCAGCTATTCGGAAGGGACAGGGTACAATGAGCAGTTCTTC
TRBD1 | TRBJ2-7 | TRBV6-1 | NA | 16 | CASSEEERQGPYEQYF | TGTGCCAGCAGTGAAGAGGAGAGACAGGGACCCTACGAGCAGTACTTC
NA | TRBJ2-2 | TRBV19 | once | 14 | CASSPRPGTGELFF | TGTGCCAGTAGTCCACGACCAGGTACCGGGGAGCTGTTTTTT
NA | TRBJ2-5 | TRBV5-6 | NA | 15 | CASSLVGSLGGTQYF | TGTGCCAGCAGCTTGGTTGGGTCCCTAGGAGGGACCCAGTACTTC
NA | TRBJ1-1 | TRBV19 | NA | 13 | CASSTRGYTEAFF | TGTGCCAGTAGCACAAGGGGGTATACTGAAGCTTTCTTT
TRBD1 | TRBJ1-2 | TRBV2 | NA | 14 | CASRTGGFSYGYTF | TGTGCCAGCAGAACAGGGGGCTTCAGCTATGGCTACACCTTC
NA | TRBJ2-2 | TRBV25-1 | NA | 15 | CASSSRSLNTGELFF | TGTGCCAGCAGTAGCCGTTCGCTGAACACCGGGGAGCTGTTTTTT
NA | TRBJ2-7 | TRBV29-1 | NA | 15 | CSVGGSLGGTYEQYF | TGCAGCGTTGGAGGGTCCCTCGGTGGTACCTACGAGCAGTACTTC
TRBD1 | TRBJ1-5 | TRBV30 | NA | 21 | CAPFNPTHRDRTTTGNQPQHF | TGTGCCCCTTTCAACCCGACACACCGGGACAGGACCACCACGGGCAATCAGCCCCAGCATTTT
NA | TRBJ2-3 | TRBV19 | NA | 15 | CASSLAGPPTDTQYF | TGTGCCAGTAGTCTTGCGGGACCCCCCACAGATACGCAGTATTTT
TRBD1 | TRBJ1-2 | TRBV28 | NA | 18 | CASSLFFGTGQTSTGYTF | TGTGCCAGCAGTTTATTCTTTGGGACAGGTCAAACGTCGACTGGCTACACCTTC
NA | TRBJ2-7 | TRBV28 | NA | 16 | CASSFGLAARSYEQYF | TGTGCCAGCAGTTTTGGATTAGCGGCCCGCTCCTACGAGCAGTACTTC
TRBD1 | TRBJ1-2 | TRBV10-3 | NA | 18 | CAIFSLDREMLANYGYTF | TGTGCCATCTTTTCACTCGACAGGGAAATGTTAGCTAACTATGGCTACACCTTC
NA | TRBJ1-1 | TRBV18 | few | 13 | CASSPQENTEAFF | TGTGCCAGCTCACCTCAGGAGAACACTGAAGCTTTCTTT
TRBD1 | TRBJ2-5 | TRBV29-1 | NA | 15 | CSVGNRDRGQETQYF | TGCAGCGTTGGCAACCGGGACAGGGGGCAAGAGACCCAGTACTTC
NA | TRBJ2-2 | TRBV13 | NA | 14 | CASSPRLDPGELFF | TGTGCCAGCAGCCCAAGACTAGATCCCGGGGAGCTGTTTTTT
TRBD1 | TRBJ1-2 | TRBV2 | NA | 14 | CASRLQGALHGYTF | TGTGCCAGCAGGTTACAGGGGGCCCTTCATGGCTACACCTTC
NA | TRBJ2-7 | TRBV5-5 | NA | 14 | CASSLAYQSYEQYF | TGTGCCAGCAGCTTGGCCTACCAATCCTACGAGCAGTACTTC
NA | TRBJ1-2 | TRBV11-3 | NA | 15 | CASSPFPTANYGYTF | TGTGCCAGCAGCCCCTTCCCGACAGCTAACTATGGCTACACCTTC
NA | TRBJ2-3 | TRBV9 | NA | 16 | CASSVGTRLSTDTQYF | TGTGCCAGCAGCGTAGGTACGCGATTAAGCACAGATACGCAGTATTTT
NA | TRBJ1-1 | TRBV28 | NA | 15 | CASSPPRTGSTEAFF | TGTGCCAGCAGTCCCCCACGCACAGGGAGCACTGAAGCTTTCTTT
NA | TRBJ1-2 | TRBV7-9 | NA | 14 | CASSLGLLTYGYTF | TGTGCCAGCAGCTTAGGACTGCTAACCTATGGCTACACCTTC
TRBD2 | TRBJ2-4 | TRBV19 | NA | 14 | CASSPGGRVDIQYF | TGTGCCAGTAGTCCCGGGGGGAGGGTTGACATTCAGTACTTC
NA | TRBJ1-4 | TRBV13 | NA | 15 | CASSLFGEGNEKLFF | TGTGCCAGCAGCTTATTCGGGGAGGGGAATGAAAAACTGTTTTTT
NA | TRBJ1-5 | TRBV6-6 | NA | 13 | CASSSHRDQPQHF | TGTGCCAGCAGTTCTCACAGGGATCAGCCCCAGCATTTT
NA | TRBJ2-7 | TRBV4-1 | NA | 17 | CASSQEGGRAGRYEQYF | TGCGCCAGCAGCCAAGAAGGTGGAAGGGCAGGGCGCTACGAGCAGTACTTC
NA | TRBJ2-7 | TRBV6-5 | NA | 15 | CASSYGAPSSYEQYF | TGTGCCAGCAGTTACGGGGCACCCAGCTCCTACGAGCAGTACTTC
NA | TRBJ1-1 | TRBV6-4 | NA | 14 | CASSLMPGATEAFF | TGTGCCAGCAGCCTGATGCCGGGAGCCACTGAAGCTTTCTTT
NA | TRBJ1-2 | TRBV4-1 | NA | 16 | CASSQDGQQTIYGYTF | TGCGCCAGCAGCCAAGACGGACAGCAAACTATCTATGGCTACACCTTC
TRBD1 | TRBJ1-1 | TRBV2 | NA | 15 | CASSERDRSLHEAFF | TGTGCCAGCAGTGAGCGGGACAGGTCCCTCCACGAAGCTTTCTTT
TRBD2 | TRBJ2-7 | TRBV27 | once | 15 | CASRSTGTTPYEQYF | TGTGCCAGCAGGTCCACCGGGACTACCCCCTACGAGCAGTACTTC
TRBD2 | TRBJ2-5 | TRBV9 | NA | 16 | CASSLSGTSRQETQYF | TGTGCCAGCAGCCTCTCCGGGACTAGCAGGCAAGAGACCCAGTACTTC
TRBD2 | TRBJ2-1 | TRBV7-3 | NA | 20 | CASSKPLGAGGPSGDNEQFF | TGTGCCAGCAGCAAACCCCTTGGCGCGGGGGGTCCCTCGGGTGACAATGAGCAGTTCTTC
TRBD2 | TRBJ2-1 | TRBV12-5 | NA | 13 | CASSAAGVNEQFF | TGTGCTAGTAGTGCAGCGGGAGTGAACGAGCAGTTCTTC
TRBD1 | TRBJ2-2 | TRBV19 | NA | 15 | CASSMMGTGPGELFF | TGTGCCAGTAGTATGATGGGGACAGGGCCCGGGGAGCTGTTTTTT
TRBD2 | TRBJ2-1 | TRBV28 | NA | 16 | CASSLLTSGGYNEQFF | TGTGCCAGCAGTTTACTTACTAGCGGGGGATACAATGAGCAGTTCTTC
NA | TRBJ1-5 | TRBV7-9 | NA | 15 | CASSPMSGGNQPQHF | TGTGCCAGCAGCCCCATGTCGGGGGGCAATCAGCCCCAGCATTTT